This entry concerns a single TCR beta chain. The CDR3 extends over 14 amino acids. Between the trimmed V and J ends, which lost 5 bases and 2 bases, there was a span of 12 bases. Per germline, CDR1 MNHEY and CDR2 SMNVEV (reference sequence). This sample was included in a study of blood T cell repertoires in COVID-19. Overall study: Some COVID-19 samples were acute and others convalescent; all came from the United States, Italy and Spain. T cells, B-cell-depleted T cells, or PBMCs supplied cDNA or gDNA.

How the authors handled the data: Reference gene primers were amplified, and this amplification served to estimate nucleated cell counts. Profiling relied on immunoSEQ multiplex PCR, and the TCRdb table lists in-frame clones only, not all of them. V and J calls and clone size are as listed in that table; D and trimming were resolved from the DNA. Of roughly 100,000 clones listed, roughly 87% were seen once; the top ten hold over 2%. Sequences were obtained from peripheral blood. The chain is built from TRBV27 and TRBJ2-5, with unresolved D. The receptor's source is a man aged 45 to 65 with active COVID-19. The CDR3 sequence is CASSRTTTQETQYF. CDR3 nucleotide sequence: TGTGCCAGCAGTAGAACTACGACTCAAGAGACCCAGTACTTC.